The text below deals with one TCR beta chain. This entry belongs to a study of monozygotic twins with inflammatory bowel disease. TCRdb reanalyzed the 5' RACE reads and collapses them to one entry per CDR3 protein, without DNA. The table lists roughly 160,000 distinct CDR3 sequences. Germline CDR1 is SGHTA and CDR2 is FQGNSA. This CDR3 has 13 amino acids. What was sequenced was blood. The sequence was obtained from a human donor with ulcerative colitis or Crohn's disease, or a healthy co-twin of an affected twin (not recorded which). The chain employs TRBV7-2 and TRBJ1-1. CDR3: CASSWRVDTEAFF.